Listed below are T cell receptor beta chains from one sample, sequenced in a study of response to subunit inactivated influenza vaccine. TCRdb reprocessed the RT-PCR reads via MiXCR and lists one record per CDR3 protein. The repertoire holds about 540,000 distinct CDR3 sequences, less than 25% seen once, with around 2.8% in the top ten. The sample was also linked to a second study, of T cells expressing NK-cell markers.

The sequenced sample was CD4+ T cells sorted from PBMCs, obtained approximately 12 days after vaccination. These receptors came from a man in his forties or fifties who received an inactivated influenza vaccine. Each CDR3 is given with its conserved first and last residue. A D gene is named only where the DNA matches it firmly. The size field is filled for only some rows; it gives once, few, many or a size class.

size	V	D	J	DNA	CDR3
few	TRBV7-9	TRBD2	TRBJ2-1	TGTGCCAGCAGCTTTAGCGGGCGGGGGTATGAGCAGTTCTTC	CASSFSGRGYEQFF
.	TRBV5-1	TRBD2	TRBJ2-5	TGCGCCAGCAGCACCAGCGGGGGTGGTGAGACCCAGTACTTC	CASSTSGGGETQYF
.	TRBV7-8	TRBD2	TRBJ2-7	TGTGCCAGCAGCTTAGTCCGAACTAGCGGGATAGTATTCTACGAGCAGTACTTC	CASSLVRTSGIVFYEQYF
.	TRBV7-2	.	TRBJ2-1	TGTGCCAGCAGCTCAAGCCCGAGGGATTCCTACAATGAGCAGTTCTTC	CASSSSPRDSYNEQFF
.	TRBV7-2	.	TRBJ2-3	TGTGCCAGCAGCTTAATTGGGGGGAGAAGCACAGATACGCAGTATTTT	CASSLIGGRSTDTQYF
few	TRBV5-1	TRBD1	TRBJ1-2	TGCGCCAGCAATCCAGGGGGACAGGCTAACTATGGCTACACCTTC	CASNPGGQANYGYTF
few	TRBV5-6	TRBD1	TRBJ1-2	TGTGCCAGCAGCTTCGACAGGGATGGCTACACCTTC	CASSFDRDGYTF
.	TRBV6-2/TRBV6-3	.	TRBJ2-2	TGTGCCAGCATTCGGATCGACACCGGGGAGCTGTTTTTT	CASIRIDTGELFF
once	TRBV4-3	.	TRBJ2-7	TGCGCCAGCAGCCACCGGATATCAGAGGCCTACGAGCAGTACTTC	CASSHRISEAYEQYF
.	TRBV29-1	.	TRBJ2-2	TGCAGCGTTGAGACCGGAGCCCGGACCGGGGAGCTGTTTTTT	CSVETGARTGELFF
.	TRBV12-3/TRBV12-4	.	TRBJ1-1	TGTGCCAGCAGTTCGGTCAGGAACACTGAAGCTTTCTTT	CASSSVRNTEAFF
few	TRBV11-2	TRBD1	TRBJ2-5	TGTGCCAGCAGCCCATGGACAGGTGGGAACTTTGGCCAAGAGACCCAGTACTTC	CASSPWTGGNFGQETQYF
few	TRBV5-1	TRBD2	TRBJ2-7	TGCGCCAGCAGCCGGACGACTAGCGGGAGCGGGGAAGCCTACGAGCAGTACTTC	CASSRTTSGSGEAYEQYF
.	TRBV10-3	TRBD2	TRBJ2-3	TGTGCCATCAGGCCCGCGGGGGCAGATACGCAGTATTTT	CAIRPAGADTQYF
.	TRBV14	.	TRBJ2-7	TGTGCCAGCAGCCAGCGAAGGGGCCATTTCTACGAGCAGTACTTC	CASSQRRGHFYEQYF
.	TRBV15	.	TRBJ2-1	TGTGCCACCAGCAGAGGACTGATGGACAATGAGCAGTTCTTC	CATSRGLMDNEQFF
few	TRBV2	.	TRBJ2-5	TGTGCCAGCAGGGAGCGAGAGACCCAGTACTTC	CASRERETQYF
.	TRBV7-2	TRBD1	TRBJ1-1	TGTGCCAGCAGCTGGGACAGGGGTGAAGCTTTCTTT	CASSWDRGEAFF
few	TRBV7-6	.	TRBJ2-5	TGTGCCAGCAGCTGGGACACCAACCAAGAGACCCAGTACTTC	CASSWDTNQETQYF
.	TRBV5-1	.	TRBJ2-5	TGCGCCAGCAGCTTGGTGGCAAAAGAGACCCAGTACTTC	CASSLVAKETQYF
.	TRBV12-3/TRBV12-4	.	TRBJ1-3	TGTGCCAGCAGTGGGGGCCACTCTGGAAACACCATATATTTT	CASSGGHSGNTIYF
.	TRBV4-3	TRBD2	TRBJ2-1	TGCGCCAGCAGGCAGACTCCGAAAGCGGGGATGGAGTTCTTC	CASRQTPKAGMEFF
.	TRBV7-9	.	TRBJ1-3	TGTGCCAGCAGCCCCGCCCGCAGCTCTGGAAACACCATATATTTT	CASSPARSSGNTIYF
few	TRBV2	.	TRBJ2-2	TGTGCCAGCAGACCACGCGAGCTCCTATACCGGGACGGGGAGCTGTTTTTT	CASRPRELLYRDGELFF
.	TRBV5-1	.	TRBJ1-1	TGCGCCAGCAACAACCCCCCGAACACTGAAGCTTTCTTT	CASNNPPNTEAFF
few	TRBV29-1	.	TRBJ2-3	TGCAGCGTCTCTAAAGGAGGGCCCACCGATACGCAGTATTTT	CSVSKGGPTDTQYF
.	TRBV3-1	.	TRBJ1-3	TGTGCCAGCAGCCAAGTTGTCAGGGGATCGGGCACCATATATTTT	CASSQVVRGSGTIYF
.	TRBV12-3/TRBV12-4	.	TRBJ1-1	TGTGCCAGCAGTTTAGCAGGGCCTCGGCGTAAGGCTTTCTTT	CASSLAGPRRKAFF
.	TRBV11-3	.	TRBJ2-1	TGTGCCAGCAGCTCGGGGTCTTCAAGGGATGAGCAGTTCTTC	CASSSGSSRDEQFF
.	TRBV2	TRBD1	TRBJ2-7	TGTGCCAGCACTCCGGGACAGGGAGGATACGAGCAGTACTTC	CASTPGQGGYEQYF
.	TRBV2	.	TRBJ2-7	TGTGCCAGCGAACCCCACGGGACACGAAAGAATACCTACGAGCAGTACTTC	CASEPHGTRKNTYEQYF
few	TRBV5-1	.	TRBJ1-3	TGCGCCAGCAGCAACGACGGAGGTACCCGCGACACCATATATTTT	CASSNDGGTRDTIYF
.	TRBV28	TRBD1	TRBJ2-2	TGTGCCAGCAGTCCATCGGGACAGGCGAACACCGGGGAGCTGTTTTTT	CASSPSGQANTGELFF
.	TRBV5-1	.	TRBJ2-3	TGCGCCAGCAGCTTGCTTCAGGAAAGCACAGATACGCAGTATTTT	CASSLLQESTDTQYF
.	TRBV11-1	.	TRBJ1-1	TGTGCCAGCAGCTTAAGCCCCCCGAACAGGGACACTGAAGCTTTCTTT	CASSLSPPNRDTEAFF
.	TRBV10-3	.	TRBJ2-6	TGTGCCATCAGGGGGGCGTCTGGGGCCAACGTCCTGACTTTC	CAIRGASGANVLTF
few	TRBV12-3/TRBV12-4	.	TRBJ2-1	TGTGCCAGCAGGGAAACAGGGACTGGTTGGGATCATGAGCAGTTCTTC	CASRETGTGWDHEQFF
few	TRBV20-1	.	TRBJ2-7	TGCAGTGCTAGGCAAGCGGGCTTAACGACCTACGAGCAGTACTTC	CSARQAGLTTYEQYF
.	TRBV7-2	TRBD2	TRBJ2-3	TGTGCCAGCAGCCTACTAGCGGGAGGGTTAGATACGCAGTATTTT	CASSLLAGGLDTQYF
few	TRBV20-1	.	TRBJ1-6	TGCAGTGCTATTTCCGGGGGCTTTGAATCACCCCTCCACTTT	CSAISGGFESPLHF
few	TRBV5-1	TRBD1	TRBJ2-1	TGCGCCAGCGCTTTACAGGGGATGGACTCCTACAATGAGCAGTTCTTC	CASALQGMDSYNEQFF
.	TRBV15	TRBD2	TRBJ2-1	TGTGCCACCAGCAGATCGGGACTAGCGGCAAATGAGCAGTTCTTC	CATSRSGLAANEQFF
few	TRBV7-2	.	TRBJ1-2	TGTGCCAGCAGCTTAATGCAGGGCCCTCTAGGGGGCTACACCTTC	CASSLMQGPLGGYTF
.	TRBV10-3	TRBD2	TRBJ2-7	TGTGCCATCACCCCTCGGGAGGGCTGGTACGAGCAGTACTTC	CAITPREGWYEQYF
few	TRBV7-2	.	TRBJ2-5	TGTGCCAGCAGCCCTGGACCGCCCGTCCAAGAGACCCAGTACTTC	CASSPGPPVQETQYF
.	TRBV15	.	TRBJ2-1	TGTGCCACCAGCGGCCAACTAGCCAATGAGCAGTTCTTC	CATSGQLANEQFF
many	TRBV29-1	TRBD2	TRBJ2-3	TGCAGCGAGGGACTAGCGGGACCAGATACGCAGTATTTT	CSEGLAGPDTQYF
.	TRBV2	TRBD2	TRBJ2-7	TGTGCCAGCAGTCGAGAAGGGACTAGCGCGTACGAGCAGTACTTC	CASSREGTSAYEQYF
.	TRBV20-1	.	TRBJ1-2	TGCAGTGCTACAAGAGAGTTGTATGGCTACACCTTC	CSATRELYGYTF
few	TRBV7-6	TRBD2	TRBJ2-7	TGTGCCAGCAGCAAAGCGGGGGTGAGCTCCTACGAGCAGTACTTC	CASSKAGVSSYEQYF
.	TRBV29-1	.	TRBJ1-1	TGCAGCGTTTGGGGATTGAACACTGAAGCTTTCTTT	CSVWGLNTEAFF
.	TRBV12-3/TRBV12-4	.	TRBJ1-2	TGTGCCAGCAGCCCGAGTGGGAGGGACTATGGCTACACCTTC	CASSPSGRDYGYTF
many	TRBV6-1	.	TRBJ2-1	TGTGCCAGCACCGAAATGGCGGGCTCCTACAATGAGCAGTTCTTC	CASTEMAGSYNEQFF
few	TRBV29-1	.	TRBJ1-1	TGCAGCGTGGCAGGGCGCCGGGGCACTGAAGCTTTCTTT	CSVAGRRGTEAFF
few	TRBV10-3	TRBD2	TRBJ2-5	TGTGCCAGCAGCGCGAGAGCGGGAGAAACCGAGACCCAGTACTTC	CASSARAGETETQYF
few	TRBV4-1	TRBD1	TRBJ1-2	TGCGCCAGCAGCCAACGGGACAGGACCCCCTTGGTTGGCTACACCTTC	CASSQRDRTPLVGYTF
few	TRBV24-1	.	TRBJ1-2	TGTGCCACCAGTGAGAGTGGGCTTTGGAATGGCTACACCTTC	CATSESGLWNGYTF
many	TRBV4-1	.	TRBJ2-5	TGCGCCAGCAGCCAAGCAGGGGTGGAGACCCAGTACTTC	CASSQAGVETQYF
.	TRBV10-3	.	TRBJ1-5	TGTGCCATCAGTGAGTACAGGGACAATCAGCCCCAGCATTTT	CAISEYRDNQPQHF